This TCR beta chain was identified during a study of shared clonotypes between healthy human individuals. Study-level information: Sampling drew on donors who were a couple of women and a few men aged 18 to 49.

The method was immunoSEQ multiplex PCR; TCRdb's version includes in-frame clones alone and lacks a portion of them. The table shows around 500,000 clones, with over 75% occurring only once. The CDR3 is 13 residues long. Germline loops: CDR1 SGHAT, CDR2 FQDESV (reference sequence). V was cut by 3 bases and J by 1 base, with 6 bases left in between. This clone has at least ten counts. This may be a read error: a much more frequent sequence differs by one nucleotide. The chain carries TRBV11-1 and TRBJ1-1, with a tentative D call TRBD1 (6 bases). The sequenced material came from PBMCs. The source of this sequence is a woman aged 40 to 50 in good health. Some clones in this sample may be carry-over from other donors' samples. The CDR3 loop is CASSLGQNTEAFF. CDR3 bases: TGTGCCAGCAGCTTGGGACAGAACACTGAAGCTTTCTTT.